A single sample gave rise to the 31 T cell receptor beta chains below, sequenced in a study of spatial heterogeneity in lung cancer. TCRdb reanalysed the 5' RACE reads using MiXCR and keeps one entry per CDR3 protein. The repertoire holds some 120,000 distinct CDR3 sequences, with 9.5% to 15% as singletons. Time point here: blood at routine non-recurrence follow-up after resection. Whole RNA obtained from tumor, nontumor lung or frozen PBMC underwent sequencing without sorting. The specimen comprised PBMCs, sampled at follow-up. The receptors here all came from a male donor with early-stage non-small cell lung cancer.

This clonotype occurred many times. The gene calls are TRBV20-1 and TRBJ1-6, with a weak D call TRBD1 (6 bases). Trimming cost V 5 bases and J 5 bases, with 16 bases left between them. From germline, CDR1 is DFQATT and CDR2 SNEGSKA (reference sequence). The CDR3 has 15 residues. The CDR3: CSASIPGQNNSPLHF. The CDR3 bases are TGCAGTGCTTCAATCCCGGGACAAAATAATTCACCCCTCCACTTT.

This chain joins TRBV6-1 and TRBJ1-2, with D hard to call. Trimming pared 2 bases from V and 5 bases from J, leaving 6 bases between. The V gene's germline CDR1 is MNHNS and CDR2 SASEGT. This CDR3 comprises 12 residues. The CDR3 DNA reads TGTGCCAGCAGTGAACTGCAGTATGGCTACACCTTC. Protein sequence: CASSELQYGYTF.

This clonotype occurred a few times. CDR3 DNA: TGCAGTGCTAGATACAGGTTTAATGAGCAGTTCTTC. It is translated as CSARYRFNEQFF. This chain links TRBV20-1 with TRBJ2-1; D possibly corresponds to TRBD1 (5 bases). V lost 2 bases to trimming and J lost 7 bases, with 9 bases between them. Germline V gives CDR1 DFQATT, CDR2 SNEGSKA (reference sequence). CDR3 size: 12 residues.

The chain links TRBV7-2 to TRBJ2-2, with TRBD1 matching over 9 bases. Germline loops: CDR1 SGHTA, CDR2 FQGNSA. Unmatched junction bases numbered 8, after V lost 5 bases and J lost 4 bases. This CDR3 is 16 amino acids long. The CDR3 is CASSPRTGARTGELFF. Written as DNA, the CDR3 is TGTGCCAGCAGCCCGCGGACAGGGGCGCGCACCGGGGAGCTGTTTTTT.

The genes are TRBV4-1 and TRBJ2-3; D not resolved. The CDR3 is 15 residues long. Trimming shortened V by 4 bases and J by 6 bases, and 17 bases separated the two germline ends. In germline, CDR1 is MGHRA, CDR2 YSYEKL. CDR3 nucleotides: TGCGCCAGCAGCCGCCAGACTCAAACGGCCGATACGCAGTATTTT. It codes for CASSRQTQTADTQYF.

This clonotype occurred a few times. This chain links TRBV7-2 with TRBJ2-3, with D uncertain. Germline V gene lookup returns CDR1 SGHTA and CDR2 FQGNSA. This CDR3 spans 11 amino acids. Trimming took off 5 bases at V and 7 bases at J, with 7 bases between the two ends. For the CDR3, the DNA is TGTGCCAGCAGCCTGAGCCATACGCAGTATTTT. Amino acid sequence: CASSLSHTQYF.

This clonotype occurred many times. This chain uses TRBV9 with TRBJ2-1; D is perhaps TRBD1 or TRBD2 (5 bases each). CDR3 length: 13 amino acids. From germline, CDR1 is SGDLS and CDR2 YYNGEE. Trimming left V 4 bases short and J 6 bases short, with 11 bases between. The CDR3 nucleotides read TGTGCCAGCAGCCCGGGGACCCCCAATGAGCAGTTCTTC. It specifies CASSPGTPNEQFF.

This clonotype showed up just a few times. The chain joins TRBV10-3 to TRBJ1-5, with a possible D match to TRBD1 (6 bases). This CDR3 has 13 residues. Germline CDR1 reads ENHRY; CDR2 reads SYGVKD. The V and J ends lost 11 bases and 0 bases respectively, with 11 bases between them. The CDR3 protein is CASGHFSNQPQHF. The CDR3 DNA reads TGTGCCTCGGGACACTTTAGCAATCAGCCCCAGCATTTT.

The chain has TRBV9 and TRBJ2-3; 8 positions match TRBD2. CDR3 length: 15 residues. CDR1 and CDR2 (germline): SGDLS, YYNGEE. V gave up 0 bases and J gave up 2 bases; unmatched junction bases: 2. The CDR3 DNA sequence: TGTGCCAGCAGCGTAGGGGGACTAGTCACAGATACGCAGTATTTT. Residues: CASSVGGLVTDTQYF.

CDR3 in amino acids: CASSLAGPTEGNEQFF. CDR3 DNA sequence: TGCGCCAGCAGCTTGGCGGGACCCACAGAGGGCAATGAGCAGTTCTTC. The chain links TRBV5-1 to TRBJ2-1, with D perhaps assigned TRBD1 or TRBD2 (5 bases each). Germline CDR1 and CDR2: SGHRS and YFSETQ. The CDR3 covers 16 residues. V lost 0 bases to trimming and J lost 6 bases, with 16 bases between them. The variable domain in full, with the rest retrieved from reference TRBV5-1 and TRBJ2-1, is KAGVTQTPRYLIKTRGQQVTLSCSPISGHRSVSWYQQTPGQGLQFLFEYFSETQRNKGNFPGRFSGRQFSNSRSEMNVSTLELGDSALYLCASSLAGPTEGNEQFFGPGTRLTVL.

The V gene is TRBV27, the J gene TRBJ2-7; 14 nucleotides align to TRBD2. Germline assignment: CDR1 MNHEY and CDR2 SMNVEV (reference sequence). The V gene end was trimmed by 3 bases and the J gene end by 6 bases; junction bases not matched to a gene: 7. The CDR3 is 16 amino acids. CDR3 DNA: TGTGCCAGCAGTTTCCCCGGGACTAGCGGGGGTGGCGAGCAGTACTTC. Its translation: CASSFPGTSGGGEQYF.

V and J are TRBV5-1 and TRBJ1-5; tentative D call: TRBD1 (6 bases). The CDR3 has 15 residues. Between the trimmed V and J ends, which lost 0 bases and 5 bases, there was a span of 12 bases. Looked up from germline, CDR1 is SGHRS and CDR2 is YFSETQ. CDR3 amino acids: CASSLEGGTYQPQHF. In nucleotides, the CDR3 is TGCGCCAGCAGCTTGGAGGGGGGGACATATCAGCCCCAGCATTTT.

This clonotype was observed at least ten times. The CDR3 nucleotides are TGTGCCAGCAGTTTTAATAGGTATAATTCACCCCTCCACTTT. Translated: CASSFNRYNSPLHF. The V gene is TRBV27, the J gene TRBJ1-6; the D is unclear. The germline V gene has CDR1 MNHEY and CDR2 SMNVEV (reference sequence). V gave up 3 bases and J gave up 4 bases, with 7 bases separating them. This CDR3 has 14 residues.

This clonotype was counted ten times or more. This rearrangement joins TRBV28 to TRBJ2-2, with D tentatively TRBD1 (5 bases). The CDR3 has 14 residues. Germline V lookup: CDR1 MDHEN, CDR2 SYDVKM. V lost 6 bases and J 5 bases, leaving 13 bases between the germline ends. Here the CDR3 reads CASRLDSWTGELFF. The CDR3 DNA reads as TGTGCCAGCAGGTTAGACAGTTGGACCGGGGAGCTGTTTTTT.

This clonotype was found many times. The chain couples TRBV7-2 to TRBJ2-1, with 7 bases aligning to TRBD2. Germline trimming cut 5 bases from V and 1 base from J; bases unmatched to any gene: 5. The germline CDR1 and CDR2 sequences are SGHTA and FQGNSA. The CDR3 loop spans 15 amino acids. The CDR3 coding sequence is TGTGCCAGCAGCGTTAGCGGGCGGTCCTACAATGAGCAGTTCTTC. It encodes CASSVSGRSYNEQFF.

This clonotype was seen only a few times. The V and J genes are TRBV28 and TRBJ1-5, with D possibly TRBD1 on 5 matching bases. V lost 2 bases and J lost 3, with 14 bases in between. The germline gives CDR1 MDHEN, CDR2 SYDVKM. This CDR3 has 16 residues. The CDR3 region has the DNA TGTGCCAGCAGTTTACAATGGGGGATTGACAATCAGCCCCAGCATTTT. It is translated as CASSLQWGIDNQPQHF.

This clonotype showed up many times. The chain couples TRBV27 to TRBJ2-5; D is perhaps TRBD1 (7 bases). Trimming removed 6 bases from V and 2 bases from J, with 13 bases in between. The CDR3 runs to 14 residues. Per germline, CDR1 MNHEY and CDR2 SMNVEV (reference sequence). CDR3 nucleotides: TGTGCCAGCAGAAAGACAGGGAGGCAAGAGACCCAGTACTTC. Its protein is CASRKTGRQETQYF.

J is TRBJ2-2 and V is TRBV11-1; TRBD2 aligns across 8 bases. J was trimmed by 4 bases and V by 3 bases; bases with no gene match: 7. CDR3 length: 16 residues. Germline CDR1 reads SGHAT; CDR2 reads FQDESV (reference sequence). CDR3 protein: CASSFPTGTSTGELFF. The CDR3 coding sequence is TGTGCCAGCAGCTTCCCGACGGGGACTAGCACCGGGGAGCTGTTTTTT.

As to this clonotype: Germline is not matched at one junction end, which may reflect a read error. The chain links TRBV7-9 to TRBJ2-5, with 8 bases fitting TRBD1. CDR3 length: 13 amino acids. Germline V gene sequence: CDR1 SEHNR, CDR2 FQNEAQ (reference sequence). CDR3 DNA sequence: TGTGCCAGCAGCTGGGGGACAGGCGAGACCCGGAACTTC. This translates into CASSWGTGETRNF.

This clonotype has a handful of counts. CDR3 in DNA: TGTGCCACCCTTCTTGGGGGTCCAAAAAGGTCTGATACGCAGTATTTT. As protein: CATLLGGPKRSDTQYF. V usage is TRBV15 and J usage is TRBJ2-3; D tentatively reads TRBD1 or TRBD2 (5 bases each). Germline V gene sequence: CDR1 LNHNV, CDR2 YYDKDF (reference sequence). V was cut by 8 bases and J by 6 bases, with 24 bases left in between. The CDR3 is made up of 16 amino acids.

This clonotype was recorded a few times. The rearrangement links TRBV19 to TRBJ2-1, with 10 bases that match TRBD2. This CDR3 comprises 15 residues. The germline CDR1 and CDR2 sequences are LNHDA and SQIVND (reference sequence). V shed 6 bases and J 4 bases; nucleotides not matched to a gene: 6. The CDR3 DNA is TGTGCCAGTAGCCGCGGACTAGCGGAGTACAATGAGCAGTTCTTC. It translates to CASSRGLAEYNEQFF.

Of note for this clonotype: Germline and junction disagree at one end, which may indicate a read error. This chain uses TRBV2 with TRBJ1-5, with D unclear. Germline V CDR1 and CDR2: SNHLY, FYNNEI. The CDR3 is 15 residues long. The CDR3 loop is CASSVELRPNQPQHF. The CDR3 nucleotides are TGTGCCAGCAGTGTTGAATTACGGCCAAATCAGCCCCAACATTTT. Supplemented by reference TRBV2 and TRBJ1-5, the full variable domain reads EPEVTQTPSHQVTQMGQEVILRCVPISNHLYFYWYRQILGQKVEFLVSFYNNEISEKSEIFDDQFSVERPDGSNFTLKIRSTKLEDSAMYFCASSVELRPNQPQHFGDGTRLSIL.

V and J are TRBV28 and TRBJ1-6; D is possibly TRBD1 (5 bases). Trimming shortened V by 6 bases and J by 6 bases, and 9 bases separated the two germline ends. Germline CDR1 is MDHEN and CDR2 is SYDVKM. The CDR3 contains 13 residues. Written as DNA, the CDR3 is TGTGCCAGCAGGGGGACGGCTAATTCACCCCTCCACTTT. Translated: CASRGTANSPLHF.

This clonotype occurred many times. CDR3 loop: CASSAGRTNYGYTF. The CDR3 nucleotides read TGTGCCAGCAGCGCCGGGAGGACCAACTATGGCTACACCTTC. The J gene is TRBJ1-2, the V gene TRBV7-8; D uncertain. V was pared by 5 bases and J by 2 bases, with 12 bases between. CDR3 size: 14 residues. CDR1 SGHVS and CDR2 FQNEAQ come from the germline V gene.

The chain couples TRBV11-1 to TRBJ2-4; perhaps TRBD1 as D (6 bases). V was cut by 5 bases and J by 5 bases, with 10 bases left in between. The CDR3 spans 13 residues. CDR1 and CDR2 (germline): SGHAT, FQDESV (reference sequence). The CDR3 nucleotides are TGTGCCAGCAGCCTCGACAGGCAAAACATTCAGTACTTC. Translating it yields CASSLDRQNIQYF.

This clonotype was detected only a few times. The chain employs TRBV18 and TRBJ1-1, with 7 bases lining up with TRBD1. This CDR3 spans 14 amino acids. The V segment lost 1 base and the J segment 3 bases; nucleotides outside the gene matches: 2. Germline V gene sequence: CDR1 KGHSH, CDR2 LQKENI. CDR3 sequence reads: CASSPLTGDTEAFF. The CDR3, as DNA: TGTGCCAGCTCACCACTCACAGGGGACACTGAAGCTTTCTTT. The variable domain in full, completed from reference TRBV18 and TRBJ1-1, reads NAGVMQNPRHLVRRRGQEARLRCSPMKGHSHVYWYRQLPEEGLKFMVYLQKENIIDESGMPKERFSAEFPKEGPSILRIQQVVRGDSAAYFCASSPLTGDTEAFFGQGTRLTVV.

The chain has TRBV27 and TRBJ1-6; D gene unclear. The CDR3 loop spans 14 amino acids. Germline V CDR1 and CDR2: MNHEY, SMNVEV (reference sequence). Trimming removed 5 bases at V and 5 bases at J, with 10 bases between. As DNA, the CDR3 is TGTGCCAGCAGTCGTGTACAGAATAATTCACCCCTCCACTTT. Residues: CASSRVQNNSPLHF.

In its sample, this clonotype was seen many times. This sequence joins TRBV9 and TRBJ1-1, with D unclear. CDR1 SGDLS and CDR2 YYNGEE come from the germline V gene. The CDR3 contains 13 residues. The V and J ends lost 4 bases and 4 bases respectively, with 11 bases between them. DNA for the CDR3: TGTGCCAGCAGCCTATCTGGCGGCACTGAAGCTTTCTTT. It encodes CASSLSGGTEAFF. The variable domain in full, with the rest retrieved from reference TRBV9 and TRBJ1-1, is DSGVTQTPKHLITATGQRVTLRCSPRSGDLSVYWYQQSLDQGLQFLIQYYNGEERAKGNILERFSAQQFPDLHSELNLSSLELGDSALYFCASSLSGGTEAFFGQGTRLTVV.

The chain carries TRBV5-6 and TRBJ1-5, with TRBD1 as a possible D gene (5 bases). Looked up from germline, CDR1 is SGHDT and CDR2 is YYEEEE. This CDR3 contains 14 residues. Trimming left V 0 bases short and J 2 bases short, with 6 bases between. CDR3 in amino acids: CASSLGDGNQPQHF. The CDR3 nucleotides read TGTGCCAGCAGCTTGGGGGACGGCAATCAGCCCCAGCATTTT.

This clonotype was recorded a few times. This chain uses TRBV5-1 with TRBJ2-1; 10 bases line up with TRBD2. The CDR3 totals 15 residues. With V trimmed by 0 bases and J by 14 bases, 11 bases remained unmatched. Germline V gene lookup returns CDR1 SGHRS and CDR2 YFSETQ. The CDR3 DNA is TGCGCCAGCAGCTTGGCCTCTGCTAGCGGGGGTAAGGAGTTCTTC. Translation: CASSLASASGGKEFF.

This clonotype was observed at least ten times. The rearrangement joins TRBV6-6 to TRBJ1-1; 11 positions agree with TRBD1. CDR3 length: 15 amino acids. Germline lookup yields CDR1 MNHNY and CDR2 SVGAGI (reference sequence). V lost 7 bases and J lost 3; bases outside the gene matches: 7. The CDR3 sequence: CASTAGTGGYTEAFF. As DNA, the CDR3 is TGTGCCAGCACCGCCGGGACAGGGGGGTACACTGAAGCTTTCTTT.